This TCR beta chain was found in a study of T cells after yellow fever vaccination. TCRdb passed the 5' RACE reads through MiXCR, listing each CDR3 protein once. The sample has about 74,000 distinct CDR3 sequences, roughly 7.4% seen once. Study-level findings and limits: Peak timing came faster in the weaker secondary response, day 5 versus 15. Just a small share of clonotypes turned up in the CD4 compartment as well as the CD8 compartment.

Concerning this clonotype itself: What it binds is unknown.

This TCR was recovered from a man in his late teens or twenties who received the YFV17D yellow fever vaccine. The source was CD8+ T cells sorted from PBMCs, collected around 5 days after the first yellow fever vaccination.

The CDR3 spells CSAGTDQETQYF. The CDR3 coding sequence is TGCAGTGCTGGGACAGATCAAGAGACCCAGTACTTC. The chain combines TRBV20-1 with TRBJ2-5, with TRBD1 identical over 7 bases. The CDR3 runs 12 residues. Trimming took 5 bases from V and 2 from J; bases not matched to a gene: 2. Looked up from germline, CDR1 is DFQATT and CDR2 is SNEGSKA (reference sequence).